Each of the 29 T cell receptor beta chains below was sequenced from the same sample in a study of HIV-infected patients and healthy controls (dated by TCRdb to 2013 to 2014). Libraries were constructed by 5' RACE. The sequencing machine was an Illumina MiSeq. Roughly 0.55 ug RNA was reverse transcribed with SuperScript III using primers against the alpha and beta constant regions. Alpha and beta chain libraries were generated separately via chain-specific third strand synthesis with multiplexing indices. Using fastp at Q25 and MiXCR, TCRdb reprocessed the public reads and kept productive beta chains. Here each entry gathers all rows of one CDR3 protein and keeps the most common genes and DNA. Here the sample has some 8,600 distinct CDR3 sequences; about 6.3% occur a single time. The leading ten clones occupy around a fifth of the sample. Whole blood was used without cell fractionation, so the repertoire reflected all unsorted peripheral T cells.

Sequences were derived from blood, sampled before antiretroviral therapy. The source of these receptors is an adult with HIV infection.

In its sample, this clonotype was seen many times. This chain links TRBV11-2 with TRBJ2-3, with D perhaps being TRBD1 or TRBD2 (6 bases each). The CDR3 consists of 15 residues. V was trimmed by 1 base and J by 5 bases, leaving 13 bases between them. The germline V gene encodes CDR1 SGHAT and CDR2 FQNNGV. CDR3 nucleotides: TGTGCCAGCAGCTTAGGTGGGGGGCCTTTAGATACGCAGTATTTT. Its translation is CASSLGGGPLDTQYF.

This clonotype occurred many times. This chain uses TRBV9 with TRBJ2-1, with 9 positions matching TRBD2. V lost 0 bases and J lost 7; bases outside the gene matches: 8. Looked up from germline, CDR1 is SGDLS and CDR2 is YYNGEE. This CDR3 has 16 amino acids. The CDR3 DNA reads TGTGCCAGCAGCGTAGTGGCGGGGGGGCTGGGGAATGAGCAGTTCTTC. Encoded protein: CASSVVAGGLGNEQFF.

This clonotype is deemed medium-sized. The V call is TRBV12-3 or TRBV12-4, the J call TRBJ2-5; tentative D call: TRBD1 (5 bases). The V end was cut by 4 bases, the J end by 5 bases, with 20 bases between. The CDR3 has 16 amino acids. The CDR3 spells CASSSGAGNHRETQYF. The DNA for the CDR3 is TGTGCCAGCAGTTCGGGTGCAGGGAACCATCGGGAGACCCAGTACTTC.

This clonotype was observed at least ten times. The V and J genes are TRBV29-1 and TRBJ1-2, with D hard to call. V lost 3 bases to trimming and J lost 0 bases, with 17 bases between them. Germline V gene data show CDR1 as SQVTM and CDR2 as ANQGSEA. The CDR3 consists of 16 residues. The CDR3 DNA sequence: TGCAGCGTTGATTCACAGACTTACGGAGCTAACTATGGCTACACCTTC. Translated: CSVDSQTYGANYGYTF.

In its sample, this clonotype ranks as medium-sized (0.01 to 0.1%). The rearrangement links TRBV5-1 to TRBJ2-1, with D perhaps TRBD1 or TRBD2 (5 bases each). The V and J ends lost 0 bases and 1 base respectively, with 5 bases between them. The CDR3 spans 14 residues. Germline assignment: CDR1 SGHRS and CDR2 YFSETQ. The CDR3 DNA reads TGCGCCAGCAGCTTGGGGGGGTCCTACAATGAGCAGTTCTTC. It yields the protein CASSLGGSYNEQFF. The full variable domain, completed using reference TRBV5-1 and TRBJ2-1, is KAGVTQTPRYLIKTRGQQVTLSCSPISGHRSVSWYQQTPGQGLQFLFEYFSETQRNKGNFPGRFSGRQFSNSRSEMNVSTLELGDSALYLCASSLGGSYNEQFFGPGTRLTVL.

This clonotype showed up just a few times. J is TRBJ2-3 and V is TRBV24-1; 10 bases line up with TRBD1. The germline CDR1 and CDR2 sequences are KGHDR and SFDVKD. The CDR3 totals 15 residues. V shed 3 bases and J 4 bases; nucleotides not matched to a gene: 3. The CDR3 reads CATSDPGQGSDTQYF. The CDR3 bases are TGTGCCACCAGTGATCCGGGACAGGGGTCAGATACGCAGTATTTT.

By its share, this clonotype is medium-sized. The chain combines TRBV7-8 with TRBJ2-1; 8 positions match TRBD1. CDR1 is SGHVS, CDR2 FQNEAQ, per germline. This CDR3 is 17 amino acids long. V dropped 5 bases and J dropped 4; count of bases not matched to a gene: 13. Here the CDR3 DNA reads TGTGCCAGCAGCCCCCGCACCAGTGGGGACAGGTACAATGAGCAGTTCTTC. Protein product: CASSPRTSGDRYNEQFF.

This clonotype turned up a few times. The rearrangement uses TRBV2 and TRBJ2-1, with 12 positions matching TRBD2. The CDR3 totals 19 residues. V lost 2 bases, J lost 3 bases, and 11 bases stayed unmatched. Germline V gene lookup returns CDR1 SNHLY and CDR2 FYNNEI. Written as DNA, the CDR3 is TGTGCCAGCAGTGAACCGGGGAGACTAGCGGGGGCCTACTACAATGAGCAGTTCTTC. Amino acid sequence: CASSEPGRLAGAYYNEQFF.

This clonotype has a count of ten or more. The chain recombines TRBV10-3 with TRBJ2-5; D not certain. Trimming removed 3 bases from V and 5 bases from J, with 7 bases in between. This CDR3 has 12 amino acids. The V gene's germline CDR1 is ENHRY and CDR2 SYGVKD. In nucleotides, the CDR3 is TGTGCCATCAGTGACCTAGGGGAGACCCAGTACTTC. As protein: CAISDLGETQYF.

This clonotype has a handful of counts. The V and J genes are TRBV12-3 or TRBV12-4 and TRBJ1-5; weak D call: TRBD1 (6 bases). V was shortened by 5 bases and J by 6 bases, with 14 bases between the two germline ends. The CDR3 has 14 amino acids. The CDR3 sequence is CASSTTTGFQPQHF. In nucleotides, the CDR3 is TGTGCCAGCAGTACCACAACAGGGTTTCAGCCCCAGCATTTT.

This clonotype is medium-sized. The rearrangement uses TRBV7-9 and TRBJ1-5; possible D gene TRBD1, 6 bases. Germline-derived CDR1 and CDR2 are SEHNR and FQNEAQ (reference sequence). Trimming left V 2 bases short and J 4 bases short, with 9 bases between. CDR3 length: 14 amino acids. DNA for the CDR3: TGTGCCAGCAGCTTATCGACAGGAAATCAGCCCCAGCATTTT. Translated, it gives CASSLSTGNQPQHF.

This clonotype was picked up a small number of times. This sequence joins TRBV7-2 and TRBJ1-2, with D possibly matching TRBD1 (6 bases). Per germline, CDR1 SGHTA and CDR2 FQGNSA. The CDR3 runs to 12 residues. V shed 5 bases and J shed 4 bases, with 8 bases lying between them. The CDR3 sequence is CASSVQGYGYTF. The CDR3 coding sequence is TGTGCCAGCAGCGTACAGGGCTATGGCTACACCTTC.

The chain has TRBV27 and TRBJ1-1; D call uncertain. Germline V gives CDR1 MNHEY, CDR2 SMNVEV (reference sequence). The ends were cut back, 10 bases at V and 4 bases at J, with 19 bases in the middle. This CDR3 is built from 14 residues. CDR3 region: CANPYYRWSTEAFF. DNA of the CDR3: TGTGCCAACCCATATTACCGGTGGAGCACTGAAGCTTTCTTT.

This clonotype is labeled as medium-sized. CDR3 nucleotide sequence: TGCAGTGCTAGAGGTTTTGTGGTGGGACAGACCCACACAGATACGCAGTATTTT. It encodes CSARGFVVGQTHTDTQYF. The rearrangement joins TRBV20-1 to TRBJ2-3, with 7 bases matching TRBD1. Germline CDR1 is DFQATT and CDR2 is SNEGSKA (reference sequence). V lost 1 base, J lost 2 bases, and 15 bases stayed unmatched. The CDR3 is 18 residues long.

This clonotype was detected many times. The chain carries TRBV6-5 and TRBJ1-1; tentative D call: TRBD1 (5 bases). Trimming shortened V by 5 bases and J by 6 bases, and 19 bases separated the two germline ends. Germline CDR1 is MNHEY and CDR2 is SVGAGI. This CDR3 has 15 amino acids. CDR3: CASSPQEVVGAEAFF. In DNA, the CDR3 is TGTGCCAGCAGTCCACAGGAGGTGGTAGGGGCTGAAGCTTTCTTT.

Many counts were recorded for this clonotype. The chain combines TRBV7-3 with TRBJ2-3; 10 positions agree with TRBD2. This CDR3 has 17 residues. In germline, CDR1 is SGHTA, CDR2 FQGTGA. V trimming: 1 base; J trimming: 3 bases; junction bases outside the gene matches: 7. CDR3 in amino acids: CASSLRASSGGTDTQYF. The CDR3 DNA reads TGTGCCAGCAGCTTAAGGGCTTCTAGCGGGGGAACAGATACGCAGTATTTT.

This clonotype has a count of ten or more. This CDR3 reads CASSSGTGRFVNQPQHF. CDR3 sequence (DNA): TGTGCCAGCAGCTCCGGGACAGGGAGGTTTGTCAATCAGCCCCAGCATTTT. This rearrangement joins TRBV7-2 to TRBJ1-5, with 9 positions matching TRBD1. Germline CDR1 and CDR2: SGHTA and FQGNSA. V was clipped by 4 bases and J by 3 bases; unmatched bases: 10. CDR3 length: 17 residues.

The chain links TRBV6-2 or TRBV6-3 to TRBJ1-5; D is ambiguous. V shed 2 bases and J shed 6 bases, with 11 bases lying between them. The CDR3 length is 14 residues. The V gene's germline CDR1 is MNHEY and CDR2 SVGEGT. CDR3 DNA sequence: TGTGCCAGCAGTTACCGAGGCGGGGTTCAGCCCCAGCATTTT. Translating it yields CASSYRGGVQPQHF.

This clonotype has ten or more counts. This rearrangement joins TRBV7-2 to TRBJ1-1, with a weak D call TRBD1 (6 bases). The germline V gene encodes CDR1 SGHTA and CDR2 FQGNSA. This CDR3 is 14 amino acids long. V dropped 3 bases and J dropped 5 bases, with 13 bases sitting between them. CDR3 nucleotide sequence: TGTGCCAGCAGCTTGGGGGGCATGAGGACTGAAGCTTTCTTT. Protein product: CASSLGGMRTEAFF.

In this sample, this clonotype turned up many times. V and J are TRBV12-3 or TRBV12-4 and TRBJ2-1; TRBD2 agrees at 8 bases. The V gene end was trimmed by 5 bases and the J gene end by 15 bases; junction bases not matched to a gene: 15. The CDR3 loop spans 14 amino acids. In DNA, the CDR3 is TGTGCCAGCAGTCCCCAACTAGGGACTAGTTTACGGTTCTTC. Residues: CASSPQLGTSLRFF.

The chain carries TRBV6-1 and TRBJ1-1, with 9 bases aligning to TRBD1. Germline CDR1 is MNHNS and CDR2 is SASEGT. The CDR3 is 14 amino acids. V was pared by 6 bases and J by 0 bases, with 2 bases of the junction left unmatched. CDR3 in DNA: TGTGCCAGCAGAGGACAGGGGCTGAACACTGAAGCTTTCTTT. Translated, it gives CASRGQGLNTEAFF.

This clonotype was detected many times. The V and J genes are TRBV28 and TRBJ2-3; 7 bases align to TRBD2. After removal of 4 bases from V and 3 bases from J, the junction contained 4 bases not matched to a gene. In germline, CDR1 is MDHEN, CDR2 SYDVKM. The CDR3 is 14 residues long. For the CDR3, the DNA is TGTGCCAGCAGTTCAGAAGCGGGAACAGATACGCAGTATTTT. This codes for CASSSEAGTDTQYF.

In this sample, this clonotype turned up a few times. The rearrangement links TRBV20-1 to TRBJ1-1, with D possibly matching TRBD1 (5 bases). This CDR3 is built from 11 residues. Trimming stripped 1 base from V and 11 bases from J, with 11 bases between. The germline V gene has CDR1 DFQATT and CDR2 SNEGSKA (reference sequence). The CDR3: CSARVQARAFF. The DNA for the CDR3 is TGCAGTGCTAGAGTACAGGCTCGGGCTTTCTTT.

This clonotype was found many times. The chain recombines TRBV5-6 with TRBJ1-2; 7 bases match TRBD1. CDR3 size: 13 residues. The J segment lost 4 bases and the V segment lost 4 bases, leaving 4 bases of the junction unmatched. CDR1 is SGHDT, CDR2 YYEEEE, per germline. The CDR3 DNA sequence: TGTGCCAGCAGCCCGGGACAGACCTATGGCTACACCTTC. Translation: CASSPGQTYGYTF.

In this sample, this clonotype is medium-sized. The rearrangement links TRBV12-3 or TRBV12-4 to TRBJ1-1; D is undetermined. The CDR3 extends over 13 amino acids. V lost 6 bases, J lost 8 bases, and 16 bases lay in between. CDR3: CASSFTAVGEAFF. The CDR3 nucleotides read TGTGCCAGCAGCTTCACCGCGGTGGGGGAAGCTTTCTTT.

This clonotype was observed at least ten times. V and J are TRBV19 and TRBJ2-5; D gene uncertain. Trimming shortened V by 2 bases and J by 2 bases, and 6 bases separated the two germline ends. CDR1 is LNHDA and CDR2 is SQIVND in the germline V gene (reference sequence). The CDR3 has 13 amino acids. The CDR3 bases are TGTGCCAGTAGTATATCACTACAAGAGACCCAGTACTTC. Its protein product is CASSISLQETQYF. The full variable domain, rest sourced from reference TRBV19 and TRBJ2-5, is DGGITQSPKYLFRKEGQNVTLSCEQNLNHDAMYWYRQDPGQGLRLIYYSQIVNDFQKGDIAEGYSVSREKKESFPLTVTSAQKNPTAFYLCASSISLQETQYFGPGTRLLVL.

This clonotype occurred many times. This chain joins TRBV7-8 and TRBJ1-5; 9 bases are shared with TRBD1. Germline V gives CDR1 SGHVS, CDR2 FQNEAQ. CDR3 length: 14 residues. Germline trimming cut 6 bases from V and 4 bases from J; bases unmatched to any gene: 4. The CDR3 loop reads CASSGTGRNQPQHF. The DNA of the CDR3 is TGTGCCAGCAGTGGGACAGGGAGAAATCAGCCCCAGCATTTT.

In this sample, this clonotype is medium-sized (0.01 to 0.1%). The rearrangement uses TRBV5-1 and TRBJ2-2, with TRBD2 identical over 8 bases. After removal of 2 bases from V and 0 bases from J, the junction contained 6 bases not matched to a gene. Germline CDR1 reads SGHRS; CDR2 reads YFSETQ. There are 17 residues in the CDR3. The CDR3 loop reads CASSFSIAGSNTGELFF. CDR3 nucleotides: TGCGCCAGCAGCTTTTCGATAGCGGGGTCGAACACCGGGGAGCTGTTTTTT.

This clonotype was seen more than once but under ten times. V and J are TRBV5-1 and TRBJ2-5, with TRBD2 matching over 7 bases. From germline, CDR1 is SGHRS and CDR2 YFSETQ. Unmatched junction bases numbered 7, after V lost 5 bases and J lost 0 bases. This CDR3 region has 15 residues. As DNA, the CDR3 is TGCGCCAGCAGGGCAAGCGGGATGAACCAAGAGACCCAGTACTTC. Its protein is CASRASGMNQETQYF.